This T cell receptor beta chain was identified during a study of molecular identifiers for immune sequencing clone quantification. Background on the study: Split five ways in replicates, RNA from about 20,000 or 100,000 naive CD8 cells had four portions sequenced. Points from the study as a whole: Naive cells had under 1% of molecules in clones above 20 RNA copies, effectors over 99%. Identical TCR molecules sharing a barcode could underestimate highly expanded clone sizes.

TCRdb fed the PCR reads into MiXCR, producing one record per CDR3 protein. The repertoire holds tens of thousands of distinct CDR3 sequences, with 15% to 20% as singletons. CD8+CD4-CCR7+CD45RA+ cells were sorted as naive CD8 T cells. Many counts were recorded for this clonotype. As yet, its antigen is unknown. The trim removed 5 bases at V and 2 bases at J, leaving 5 bases unmatched. The CDR3 extends over 14 amino acids. Germline CDR1 and CDR2: MNHEY and SMNVEV (reference sequence). Material: naive CD8+ T cells from blood, with Jurkat cell RNA spiked in. Subset of the sample: FACS-sorted CD8+CD4-CCR7+CD45RA+ naive T cells. The chain employs TRBV27 and TRBJ1-2; the match to TRBD1 covers 7 bases. The origin of this receptor is a human donor in good health. Some libraries in this study had Jurkat cell RNA spiked in. DNA of the CDR3: TGTGCCAGCAGTCTAACAGGGGAGAACTATGGCTACACCTTC. Translating gives CASSLTGENYGYTF.